Shown below are 20 T cell receptor beta chains from a single sample sequenced in a study of blood T cells in healthy people across ages. The authors ran a second PCR of about 6 to 11 cycles using a sample-barcoded 5' primer and a J-beta primer mix. TCRdb used MiXCR to reprocess the 5' RACE reads, holding one entry per CDR3 protein. Among 1.5 million to 2 million distinct CDR3 sequences, about 28% were seen once, and the ten largest hold about 7.7%. The sequencing input was blood. The receptors were gathered from a young woman in good health.

J is TRBJ2-1 and V is TRBV6-4, with 7 positions matching TRBD2. The ends lost 1 base at V and 11 bases at J; junction bases unmatched: 14. The germline CDR1 and CDR2 sequences are MRHNA and SNTAGT. The CDR3 has 16 amino acids. The chain's CDR3 is CASSDLLARVQLKQFF. The CDR3 nucleotides are TGTGCCAGCAGTGACTTACTAGCGCGGGTTCAGTTGAAGCAGTTCTTC.

This chain connects TRBV7-9 to TRBJ2-5; TRBD1 matches 7 bases. Germline CDR1 SEHNR, CDR2 FQNEAQ (reference sequence). V dropped 5 bases and J dropped 3; count of bases not matched to a gene: 6. CDR3 length: 14 residues. CDR3 region: CASSIQGNKETQYF. The CDR3 DNA reads TGTGCCAGCAGCATACAGGGGAATAAAGAGACCCAGTACTTC.

This clonotype was recorded a few times. This rearrangement joins TRBV5-1 to TRBJ2-3; 7 bases fit TRBD1. This CDR3 has 15 amino acids. Germline trimming cut 2 bases from V and 0 bases from J; bases unmatched to any gene: 3. Looked up from germline, CDR1 is SGHRS and CDR2 is YFSETQ. CDR3 bases: TGCGCCAGCAGCTTCGGACAGGTCAGCACAGATACGCAGTATTTT. It yields the protein CASSFGQVSTDTQYF.

V and J are TRBV30 and TRBJ1-5, with 8 bases identical to TRBD1. The CDR3 is 13 amino acids. Per germline, CDR1 GTSNPN and CDR2 SVGIG (reference sequence). The V gene end was trimmed by 1 base and the J gene end by 5 bases; junction bases not matched to a gene: 1. CDR3 coding DNA: TGTGCCTGGAGTGACAGGGGGGATCAGCCCCAGCATTTT. Translation: CAWSDRGDQPQHF.

This clonotype was seen many times. The V and J genes are TRBV11-2 and TRBJ2-3; 8 positions match TRBD2. Germline V gives CDR1 SGHAT, CDR2 FQNNGV. CDR3 size: 14 residues. Trimming took 7 bases from V and 5 from J; bases not matched to a gene: 8. The CDR3 here is CASNQREYLDTQYF. The CDR3 DNA follows: TGTGCCAGCAACCAGCGGGAGTACTTAGATACGCAGTATTTT.

With regard to this clonotype: Since a much larger clone is just one base distant, this may be a read error. DNA for the CDR3: TGTGCCAGCAGCTCAGCCGGGACCCATGGGAATGAGCAGTTCTTC. The encoded protein is CASSSAGTHGNEQFF. The V and J genes are TRBV7-2 and TRBJ2-1; either TRBD1 or TRBD2 may supply D (5 bases each). The germline CDR1 and CDR2 sequences are SGHTA and FQGNSA. The CDR3 consists of 15 residues. V was trimmed by 4 bases and J by 7 bases, leaving 17 bases between them.

The chain uses TRBV5-1 and TRBJ2-3; D perhaps matches TRBD1 (7 bases). V was shortened by 2 bases and J by 4 bases, with 14 bases between the two germline ends. This CDR3 has 15 residues. The germline V gene has CDR1 SGHRS and CDR2 YFSETQ. The CDR3 here is CASSFQGGSADTQYF. The CDR3 nucleotides are TGCGCCAGCAGCTTTCAGGGGGGCAGTGCAGATACGCAGTATTTT.

In its sample, this clonotype was seen many times. This chain joins TRBV20-1 and TRBJ2-7; D gene ambiguous. CDR3 length: 13 amino acids. Germline loops: CDR1 DFQATT, CDR2 SNEGSKA (reference sequence). V was clipped by 5 bases and J by 0 bases, with 11 bases between them. The CDR3 protein is CSAGDRTSYEQYF. In nucleotides, the CDR3 is TGCAGTGCTGGCGACCGTACCTCCTACGAGCAGTACTTC.

This clonotype was seen only a few times. The gene calls are TRBV27 and TRBJ2-7; TRBD1 matches at 8 bases. Germline V lookup: CDR1 MNHEY, CDR2 SMNVEV (reference sequence). Trimming cost V 5 bases and J 4 bases; bases outside gene matches: 13. This CDR3 is built from 16 residues. The CDR3 coding sequence is TGTGCCAGCAGTCCTCTCCCTGGGACAGGAGTTTACGAGCAGTACTTC. Protein: CASSPLPGTGVYEQYF.

Of note for this clonotype: This may come from a read error, since a much larger clone is one base off. This CDR3 fails to terminate in the conserved phenylalanine or tryptophan, so it likely reflects a read error. The V and J genes are TRBV6-5 and TRBJ2-3, with D possibly TRBD1 on 5 matching bases. The V end lost 6 bases, the J end lost 11 bases, and 9 bases lay between the germline ends. The CDR3 has 10 residues. The V gene's germline CDR1 is MNHEY and CDR2 SVGAGI. CDR3 in DNA: TGTGCCAGCAGAGGGGAACTGCAGTATTTG. The encoded protein is CASRGELQYL.

CDR3 bases: TGTGCCAGCTCACCACCGCGGGGACAATACAATGAGCAGTTCTTC. Protein: CASSPPRGQYNEQFF. The chain has TRBV18 and TRBJ2-1, with D possibly called TRBD1 or TRBD2 (6 bases each). Germline CDR1 is KGHSH and CDR2 is LQKENI. The CDR3 loop spans 15 amino acids. The V gene lost 0 bases and the J gene lost 4 bases, with 10 bases spanning the gap.

This clonotype was counted ten times or more. The chain joins TRBV6-4 to TRBJ2-1; TRBD2 agrees at 10 bases. The trim removed 3 bases at V and 8 bases at J, leaving 7 bases unmatched. The length of the CDR3 is 15 residues. CDR1 is MRHNA, CDR2 SNTAGT, per germline. This CDR3 reads CASSESSGGAHEQFF. The CDR3 DNA is TGTGCCAGCAGTGAGTCAAGCGGGGGGGCCCATGAGCAGTTCTTC.

The CDR3 loop reads CASMGPDSSIYGYTF. The CDR3, as DNA: TGTGCCAGCATGGGGCCGGACAGCTCGATCTATGGCTACACCTTC. The rearrangement uses TRBV6-5 and TRBJ1-2; tentatively, D is TRBD1 (6 bases). V was pared by 7 bases and J by 4 bases, with 19 bases between. There are 15 residues in the CDR3. Germline CDR1 is MNHEY and CDR2 is SVGAGI.

This clonotype was seen a few times. This sequence joins TRBV19 and TRBJ2-7; no definite D call. The CDR3 totals 13 residues. CDR1 is LNHDA, CDR2 SQIVND, per germline (reference sequence). Trimming removed 4 bases from V and 6 bases from J, with 13 bases in between. This chain's CDR3 is CASSNRAPFEQYF. CDR3 DNA sequence: TGTGCCAGTAGTAACCGGGCCCCGTTCGAGCAGTACTTC.

This chain uses TRBV7-8 with TRBJ2-5; 11 bases fit TRBD2. Germline loops: CDR1 SGHVS, CDR2 FQNEAQ. The V gene end was trimmed by 5 bases and the J gene end by 3 bases; junction bases not matched to a gene: 2. The CDR3 runs to 14 residues. The CDR3 is CASSKLAGEETQYF. The CDR3 DNA reads TGTGCCAGCAGCAAACTAGCGGGAGAAGAGACCCAGTACTTC. Using reference TRBV7-8 and TRBJ2-5 for the parts outside the CDR3, the full variable domain is GAGVSQSPRYKVAKRGQDVALRCDPISGHVSLFWYQQALGQGPEFLTYFQNEAQLDKSGLPSDRFFAERPEGSVSTLKIQRTQQEDSAVYLCASSKLAGEETQYFGPGTRLLVL.

This clonotype turned up a few times. V gene TRBV12-5 combines with J gene TRBJ1-5, with TRBD1 as a possible D gene (6 bases). Trimming cost V 5 bases and J 2 bases, with 25 bases left between them. The V gene's germline CDR1 is LGHNT and CDR2 FRNRAP. The CDR3 is 19 amino acids. The CDR3 bases are TGTGCTAGTGGTCCGGAAATTGCAGGGGCGAGATTAGGCAATCAGCCCCAGCATTTT. Residues: CASGPEIAGARLGNQPQHF.

Regarding this clonotype: A much larger clone sits a single nucleotide away, making a read error possible. This rearrangement joins TRBV7-8 to TRBJ2-5, with no clear D. The J call may be mistaken, given a closer DNA end match to TRBJ2-7. Germline CDR1 and CDR2: SGHVS and FQNEAQ. The CDR3 sequence is 13 residues long. The CDR3 DNA sequence: TGTGTCAGCAGCTTCTCCCGGAGCTACGAGCAGTACTTC. Translating it yields CVSSFSRSYEQYF.

This chain joins TRBV5-1 and TRBJ2-7, with D perhaps matching TRBD1 (7 bases). Germline V gives CDR1 SGHRS, CDR2 YFSETQ. Trimming pared 0 bases from V and 4 bases from J, leaving 11 bases between. The CDR3 covers 14 residues. CDR3 coding DNA: TGCGCCAGCAGCTTGGAGACAGGGAGGTACGAGCAGTACTTC. Translated, it gives CASSLETGRYEQYF.

The chain carries TRBV3-1 and TRBJ1-5; maybe TRBD1 (6 bases). There are 16 residues in the CDR3. The V and J ends lost 0 bases and 4 bases respectively, with 13 bases between them. CDR1 LGHDT and CDR2 YNNKEL come from the germline V gene (reference sequence). The CDR3 protein is CASSQEGGGGNQPQHF. CDR3 sequence (DNA): TGTGCCAGCAGCCAAGAAGGCGGGGGCGGGAATCAGCCCCAGCATTTT.

This clonotype was picked up a small number of times. The gene calls are TRBV9 and TRBJ1-1; 10 nucleotides align to TRBD1. V trimming: 3 bases; J trimming: 4 bases; junction bases outside the gene matches: 9. Germline CDR1 is SGDLS and CDR2 is YYNGEE. The CDR3 totals 16 residues. This chain's CDR3 is CASSAGTGVWGTEAFF. In DNA form, the CDR3 reads TGTGCCAGCAGCGCCGGGACAGGGGTGTGGGGCACTGAAGCTTTCTTT.